These 30 T cell receptor beta chains originate from one sample sequenced in a study of blood T cells in healthy people across ages. Next came a second PCR, run for about 6 to 12 cycles, which used a sample-barcoded 5' primer along with a J-beta primer mix. One entry per CDR3 protein results from TCRdb running MiXCR on the 5' RACE reads. The data show hundreds of thousands of distinct CDR3 sequences, with about 42% seen just once and 20% to 25% held by the top ten. Sample: blood. The receptors here all came from a woman aged 55-75 years in good health.

This chain links TRBV29-1 with TRBJ2-7; TRBD1 agrees at 7 bases. CDR1 and CDR2 (germline): SQVTM, ANQGSEA. With 6 bases clipped from V and 7 bases from J, the junction kept 9 bases outside the gene matches. The CDR3 length is 12 residues. In nucleotides, the CDR3 is TGCAGCGTCAACAGGGGATCGGGTGAGCAGTACTTC. Translating it yields CSVNRGSGEQYF.

Note on this clonotype: Given a much more abundant clone one base away, this may be a read error. This chain joins TRBV10-3 and TRBJ2-7; TRBD1 matches at 7 bases. The germline gives CDR1 ENHRY, CDR2 SYGVKD. The CDR3 has 12 amino acids. This CDR3 is CAVSGTEGVQYF. CDR3 sequence (DNA): TGTGCCGTCAGTGGGACAGAAGGGGTGCAGTACTTC.

This clonotype was seen a handful of times. This chain connects TRBV11-2 to TRBJ2-7; D possibly uses TRBD1 or TRBD2 (5 bases each). V lost 5 bases and J lost 4, with 15 bases in between. CDR1 SGHAT and CDR2 FQNNGV come from the germline V gene. The CDR3 extends over 14 amino acids. As DNA, the CDR3 is TGTGCCAGCAGCCCATCGGGGTGGGGGTACGAGCAGTACTTC. Protein product: CASSPSGWGYEQYF.

This chain uses TRBV2 with TRBJ1-5; TRBD1 matches 7 bases. Trimming at V came to 6 bases and at J to 0 bases, leaving 2 bases not matched to a gene. CDR1 and CDR2 from the germline V gene are SNHLY and FYNNEI. The CDR3 sequence is 14 residues long. The CDR3 region is CASSGDSSNQPQHF. In DNA, the CDR3 is TGTGCCAGCAGCGGGGACAGTAGCAATCAGCCCCAGCATTTT.

This clonotype was counted only a few times. The chain has TRBV5-1 and TRBJ2-1, with 7 bases lining up with TRBD1. Germline V gene data show CDR1 as SGHRS and CDR2 as YFSETQ. With V trimmed by 6 bases and J by 7 bases, 10 bases remained unmatched. The CDR3 has 14 residues. The CDR3 bases are TGCGCCAGCACGCCGACAGGGCTAAGGAATGAGCAGTTCTTC. Its protein product is CASTPTGLRNEQFF.

CDR3 nucleotide sequence: TGTGCCAGCAGCAAAGTGGGGTCAGATACGCAGTATTTT. This translates into CASSKVGSDTQYF. This chain joins TRBV21-1 and TRBJ2-3. TRBV21-1 is noted as a pseudogene. The CDR3 length is 13 residues.

This sequence joins TRBV2 and TRBJ1-5, with 9 bases fitting TRBD1. Trimming removed 1 base from V and 6 bases from J; junction bases left unmatched: 4. The germline gives CDR1 SNHLY, CDR2 FYNNEI. The CDR3 has 15 residues. CDR3 sequence (DNA): TGTGCCAGCAGTGAAGGGGGGACAGGGTTTCAGCCCCAGCATTTT. Translation gives CASSEGGTGFQPQHF.

The V and J genes are TRBV4-3 and TRBJ2-7; D gene uncertain. There are 15 residues in the CDR3. V was cut by 4 bases and J by 2 bases, with 15 bases left in between. CDR1 is LGHNA, CDR2 YSLEER, per germline. The CDR3 DNA is TGCGCCAGCAGCCCATTGGTGGGTAGCCCCTACGAGCAGTACTTC. This sequence encodes CASSPLVGSPYEQYF.

This chain joins TRBV28 and TRBJ2-5, with 10 nucleotides matching TRBD1. The tail of the sequence fits TRBJ2-7 better, so the J call may be wrong. In germline, CDR1 is MDHEN, CDR2 SYDVKM. The length of the CDR3 is 16 residues. The CDR3 loop is CASSSPIRDRGREQYF. CDR3 sequence (DNA): TGTGCCAGCAGTTCCCCGATCCGGGACAGGGGTCGCGAGCAGTACTTC.

This clonotype was recorded at least ten times. This chain links TRBV5-1 with TRBJ1-2, with TRBD1 identical over 7 bases. Trimming at V came to 3 bases and at J to 5 bases, leaving 7 bases not matched to a gene. This CDR3 region has 14 residues. Germline assignment: CDR1 SGHRS and CDR2 YFSETQ. DNA of the CDR3: TGCGCCAGCAGCTCGGGACAGAGGGCGTATGGCTACACCTTC. Its protein product is CASSSGQRAYGYTF.

The chain joins TRBV6-1 to TRBJ2-6; 8 nucleotides match TRBD1. Germline V gene data show CDR1 as MNHNS and CDR2 as SASEGT. CDR3 size: 17 residues. The J segment lost 3 bases and the V segment lost 6 bases, leaving 10 bases of the junction unmatched. In DNA form, the CDR3 reads TGTGCCAGCAGCCGGACAGGGTCCTCAATTGGGGCCAACGTCCTGACTTTC. It specifies CASSRTGSSIGANVLTF.

Concerning this clonotype: At one of its ends the junction is not consistent with the germline gene, which may arise from a read error. V and J are TRBV7-3 and TRBJ2-3; tentative D call: TRBD1 (5 bases). The CDR3 is made up of 15 amino acids. Germline-derived CDR1 and CDR2 are SGHTA and FQGTGA. The CDR3 DNA reads as TGTGCCAGCAGCCCTGGACGGGTTAGCACAGGTACGCAGTATTTT. It codes for CASSPGRVSTGTQYF.

V gene TRBV28 combines with J gene TRBJ2-5; no clear D. This CDR3 spans 9 amino acids. The V gene's germline CDR1 is MDHEN and CDR2 SYDVKM. The V end was cut by 10 bases, the J end by 4 bases, with 4 bases between. CDR3 residues: CATGETQYF. The CDR3 DNA reads as TGTGCCACCGGAGAGACCCAGTACTTC.

The genes are TRBV7-3 and TRBJ1-2, with D maybe TRBD1 (5 bases). V dropped 5 bases and J dropped 4 bases, with 14 bases sitting between them. This CDR3 spans 14 amino acids. Germline V gene sequence: CDR1 SGHTA, CDR2 FQGTGA. CDR3 nucleotide sequence: TGTGCCAGCAGCCAGGGTTTGGGCGTCTATGGCTACACCTTC. Amino acids: CASSQGLGVYGYTF.

The V and J genes are TRBV12-3 or TRBV12-4 and TRBJ2-3; D might be TRBD2 (5 bases). The CDR3 loop spans 14 amino acids. V was shortened by 5 bases and J by 5 bases, with 14 bases between the two germline ends. The DNA for the CDR3 is TGTGCCAGCAGTGGCGGAGTGAGCGGAGATACGCAGTATTTT. Protein sequence: CASSGGVSGDTQYF.

Notes on this clonotype: One base away lies a much larger clone, so this may be a sequencing read error. The V and J genes are TRBV29-1 and TRBJ2-7; 7 bases agree with TRBD2. The CDR3 is made up of 13 amino acids. Germline V gives CDR1 SQVTM, CDR2 ANQGSEA. CDR3 region: CSAGPGGSYKQYF. The CDR3 DNA is TGCAGCGCCGGGCCGGGGGGATCCTACAAGCAGTACTTC.

V is TRBV5-1 and J is TRBJ2-5; D unclear. The J call may be faulty, since TRBJ2-7 better matches the DNA end. This CDR3 region has 15 residues. CDR1 and CDR2 (germline): SGHRS, YFSETQ. The CDR3 here is CASSSARASNNEQYF. Here the CDR3 DNA reads TGCGCCAGCAGCTCAGCTAGGGCCAGCAACAACGAGCAGTACTTC.

The rearrangement joins TRBV7-2 to TRBJ2-4; maybe TRBD1 (6 bases). With the DNA end fitting TRBJ2-7 better, the J assignment may be wrong. Germline values: CDR1 SGHTA, CDR2 FQGNSA. The CDR3 totals 15 residues. In nucleotides, the CDR3 is TGTGCCAGCAGCTTAGAGGCAGGGGTAGGCTACGAGCAGTACTTC. It translates to CASSLEAGVGYEQYF.

About this clonotype itself: The germline gene is not matched at one end of the junction; a read error may be the cause. The V and J genes are TRBV6-5 and TRBJ2-1; TRBD2 matches 11 bases. CDR1 is MNHEY, CDR2 SVGAGI, per germline. This CDR3 is built from 16 residues. CDR3 DNA sequence: TGTGCCTGCAGTAGGGTTGGGACTAGCGGTTACAATGAGCAGTTCTTC. Protein product: CACSRVGTSGYNEQFF.

This clonotype was detected many times. The chain employs TRBV15 and TRBJ2-5, with 10 positions matching TRBD2. This CDR3 is built from 15 residues. V shed 0 bases, J shed 2 bases, and the junction held 0 bases outside the gene matches. CDR1 and CDR2 from the germline V gene are LNHNV and YYDKDF (reference sequence). Here the CDR3 reads CATSRELAGQETQYF. The CDR3 DNA follows: TGTGCCACCAGCAGAGAACTAGCGGGACAAGAGACCCAGTACTTC. The full variable domain, with the rest looked up from reference TRBV15 and TRBJ2-5, is DAMVIQNPRYQVTQFGKPVTLSCSQTLNHNVMYWYQQKSSQAPKLLFHYYDKDFNNEADTPDNFQSRRPNTSFCFLDIRSPGLGDTAMYLCATSRELAGQETQYFGPGTRLLVL.

For this clonotype: A read error may be the cause here, since a much bigger clone is one base away. The chain combines TRBV20-1 with TRBJ2-3; D is uncertain. This CDR3 is built from 12 residues. Germline lookup yields CDR1 DFQATT and CDR2 SNEGSKA (reference sequence). The CDR3: CSALGRTVTQYF. CDR3 nucleotide sequence: TGCAGTGCGCTCGGTAGAACAGTTACGCAGTATTTT.

The rearrangement joins TRBV6-4 to TRBJ1-6, with D uncertain. There are 15 residues in the CDR3. Trimming stripped 3 bases from V and 7 bases from J, with 13 bases between. Germline lookup yields CDR1 MRHNA and CDR2 SNTAGT. The CDR3 DNA reads TGTGCCAGCAGTGAACGTGAAGGCGGCAATTCACCCCTCCACTTT. Translating it yields CASSEREGGNSPLHF.

A remark on this clonotype: Compared with germline, one end of the junction differs, possibly owing to a read error. The J gene is TRBJ2-3, the V gene TRBV6-6, with TRBD1 matching over 7 bases. Germline V lookup: CDR1 MNHNY, CDR2 SVGAGI (reference sequence). The CDR3 contains 14 residues. The CDR3 loop reads CASTRDSFTVTQYF. CDR3 nucleotide sequence: TGTGCCAGCACCCGGGACAGTTTCACAGTTACGCAGTATTTT.

This chain uses TRBV28 with TRBJ1-5; D call uncertain. With 3 bases removed from V and 4 bases from J, the gap between germline ends came to 10 bases. The CDR3 is made up of 14 amino acids. Germline V CDR1 and CDR2: MDHEN, SYDVKM. The chain's CDR3 is CASSFWEANQPQHF. Written as DNA, the CDR3 is TGTGCCAGCAGTTTTTGGGAGGCGAATCAGCCCCAGCATTTT.

This clonotype was seen many times. The rearrangement joins TRBV12-3 or TRBV12-4 to TRBJ2-5; the D call may be TRBD1 or TRBD2 (5 bases each). Trimming pared 1 base from V and 1 base from J, leaving 10 bases between. The CDR3 extends over 15 amino acids. The CDR3 DNA follows: TGTGCCAGCAGTTTAGAATCCGGGACCCAAGAGACCCAGTACTTC. Translating gives CASSLESGTQETQYF.

The chain carries TRBV4-1 and TRBJ1-5, with TRBD1 matching 9 bases. CDR3 length equals 15 residues. Trimming removed 4 bases from V and 5 bases from J; junction bases left unmatched: 6. Looked up from germline, CDR1 is MGHRA and CDR2 is YSYEKL. This chain's CDR3 is CASSPQGALDQPQHF. As DNA, the CDR3 is TGCGCCAGCAGCCCACAGGGGGCGTTGGATCAGCCCCAGCATTTT.

This sequence joins TRBV20-1 and TRBJ2-3; TRBD2 matches at 12 bases. V shed 4 bases, J shed 0 bases, and the junction held 2 bases outside the gene matches. The CDR3 is 15 amino acids. CDR1 is DFQATT, CDR2 SNEGSKA, per germline (reference sequence). CDR3 in amino acids: CSANGLAGSTDTQYF. Here the CDR3 DNA reads TGCAGTGCTAACGGACTAGCGGGGAGCACAGATACGCAGTATTTT.

The J gene is TRBJ2-5, the V gene TRBV20-1; D may match TRBD1 or TRBD2 (6 bases each). The V end lost 0 bases, the J end lost 4 bases, and 18 bases lay between the germline ends. In germline, CDR1 is DFQATT, CDR2 SNEGSKA (reference sequence). This CDR3 region has 16 residues. The CDR3 nucleotides are TGCAGTGCTAGAGATTTTCCCAGGGGCGGGGCAGAGACCCAGTACTTC. This translates into CSARDFPRGGAETQYF.

V is TRBV5-1 and J is TRBJ1-3; TRBD1 is a possible D gene (5 bases). Germline-derived CDR1 and CDR2 are SGHRS and YFSETQ. V lost 4 bases and J 0 bases, leaving 11 bases between the germline ends. The CDR3 spans 15 residues. CDR3: CASSLGTASGNTIYF. CDR3 DNA: TGCGCCAGCAGCCTCGGGACCGCCTCTGGAAACACCATATATTTT.

This clonotype appeared many times. The rearrangement uses TRBV9 and TRBJ2-1; TRBD2 is a possible D gene (6 bases). CDR1 is SGDLS, CDR2 YYNGEE, per germline. CDR3 length equals 14 residues. The V gene lost 3 bases and the J gene lost 10 bases, with 17 bases spanning the gap. CDR3 nucleotide sequence: TGTGCCAGCAGCGAGGACTTGGGAGGCGAGGAGCAGTTCTTC. As protein: CASSEDLGGEEQFF.